The TCR beta chain under discussion was sequenced for a study of CD8 T cells in ankylosing spondylitis. Library preparation for TCR beta used quantitative 5'-RACE with molecular barcodes. Each CDR3 protein gets one entry after TCRdb re-called the 5' RACE reads with MiXCR. The sample lists hundreds of thousands of distinct CDR3 sequences; 20% to 30% were seen once. Whole-study findings and limits: A motif in TCR beta, a set of roughly eight highly homologous variants, appeared characteristic of ankylosing spondylitis blood. In synovial fluid and blood from reactive arthritis, some motif variants were previously reported.

As to this clonotype: As yet, its antigen is unknown.

The sequenced material came from blood, either unsorted or a sorted T cell fraction (not recorded which). The clonotype originates from a male donor with ankylosing spondylitis or in good health (not recorded which).

Here the CDR3 reads CASSVGQGRTEAFF. The CDR3 coding sequence is TGTGCCAGCAGCGTGGGACAGGGACGCACTGAAGCTTTCTTT. The V call is TRBV9, the J call TRBJ1-1, with 9 nucleotides matching TRBD1. Germline V gene lookup returns CDR1 SGDLS and CDR2 YYNGEE. The V and J ends lost 2 bases and 4 bases, in that order; junction bases with no gene match: 3. CDR3 length: 14 residues. Full variable domain (remainder filled in from reference TRBV9 and TRBJ1-1): DSGVTQTPKHLITATGQRVTLRCSPRSGDLSVYWYQQSLDQGLQFLIQYYNGEERAKGNILERFSAQQFPDLHSELNLSSLELGDSALYFCASSVGQGRTEAFFGQGTRLTVV.